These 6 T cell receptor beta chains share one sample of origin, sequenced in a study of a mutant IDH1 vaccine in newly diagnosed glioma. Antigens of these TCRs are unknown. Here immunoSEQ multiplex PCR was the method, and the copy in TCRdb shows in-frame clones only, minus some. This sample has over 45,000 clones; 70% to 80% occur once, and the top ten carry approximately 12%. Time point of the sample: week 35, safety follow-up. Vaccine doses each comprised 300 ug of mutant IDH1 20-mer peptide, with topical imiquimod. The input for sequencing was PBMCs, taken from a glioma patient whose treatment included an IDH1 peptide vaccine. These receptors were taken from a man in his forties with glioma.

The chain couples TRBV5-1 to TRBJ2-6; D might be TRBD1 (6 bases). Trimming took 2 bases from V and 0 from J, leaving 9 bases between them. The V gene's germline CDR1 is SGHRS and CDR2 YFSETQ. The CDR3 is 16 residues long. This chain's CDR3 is CASSFHRDSGANVLTF. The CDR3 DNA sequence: TGCGCCAGCAGCTTCCACAGGGACTCTGGGGCCAACGTCCTGACTTTC.

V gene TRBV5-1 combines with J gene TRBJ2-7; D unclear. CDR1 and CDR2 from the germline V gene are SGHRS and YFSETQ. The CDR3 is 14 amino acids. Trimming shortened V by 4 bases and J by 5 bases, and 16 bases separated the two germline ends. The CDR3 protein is CASSLAGAEDEQYF. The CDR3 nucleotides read TGCGCCAGCAGCCTCGCAGGTGCGGAAGACGAGCAGTACTTC. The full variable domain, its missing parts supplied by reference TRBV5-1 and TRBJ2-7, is KAGVTQTPRYLIKTRGQQVTLSCSPISGHRSVSWYQQTPGQGLQFLFEYFSETQRNKGNFPGRFSGRQFSNSRSEMNVSTLELGDSALYLCASSLAGAEDEQYFGPGTRLTVT.

CDR3 DNA: TGCAGCGTTGTCCCGACAGGGGGCGCGTCTCAGTTCTTC. This gives the protein CSVVPTGGASQFF. This chain connects TRBV29-1 to TRBJ2-1; 10 positions agree with TRBD1. V lost 4 bases to trimming and J lost 13 bases; unmatched junction nucleotides: 10. CDR1 SQVTM and CDR2 ANQGSEA come from the germline V gene. The CDR3 is made up of 13 amino acids.

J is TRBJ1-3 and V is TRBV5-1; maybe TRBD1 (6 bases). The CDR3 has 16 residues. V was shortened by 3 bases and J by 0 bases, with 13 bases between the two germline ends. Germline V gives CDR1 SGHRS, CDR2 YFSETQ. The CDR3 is CASSSQTGPSGNTIYF. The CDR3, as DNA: TGCGCCAGCAGCTCGCAGACAGGCCCCTCTGGAAACACCATATATTTT.

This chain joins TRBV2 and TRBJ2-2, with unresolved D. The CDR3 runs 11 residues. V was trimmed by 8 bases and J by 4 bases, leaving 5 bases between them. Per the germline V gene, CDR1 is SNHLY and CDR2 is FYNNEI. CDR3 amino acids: CASATTGELFF. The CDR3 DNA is TGTGCCAGCGCGACCACCGGGGAGCTGTTTTTT.

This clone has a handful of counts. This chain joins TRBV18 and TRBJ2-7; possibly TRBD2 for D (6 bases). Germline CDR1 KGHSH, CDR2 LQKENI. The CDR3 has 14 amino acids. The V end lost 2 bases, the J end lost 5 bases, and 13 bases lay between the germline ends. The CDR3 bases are TGTGCCAGCTCACCAGGGGGGAGCCCCCACGAGCAGTACTTC. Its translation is CASSPGGSPHEQYF. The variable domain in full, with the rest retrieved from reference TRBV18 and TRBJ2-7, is NAGVMQNPRHLVRRRGQEARLRCSPMKGHSHVYWYRQLPEEGLKFMVYLQKENIIDESGMPKERFSAEFPKEGPSILRIQQVVRGDSAAYFCASSPGGSPHEQYFGPGTRLTVT.